Each of the 23 T cell receptor beta chains below was sequenced from the same sample in a study of blood T cells in healthy people across ages. Primers used in a second PCR of roughly 7 to 12 cycles were a sample-barcoded 5' primer and a J-beta primer mix. TCRdb re-called the 5' RACE reads through MiXCR, storing one row per CDR3 protein. This table holds roughly 720,000 distinct CDR3 sequences, 50% to 65% found once. Sequenced material: blood. The receptor source for this set is a man aged 80 or over in good health.

The rearrangement uses TRBV9 and TRBJ2-1; 7 positions agree with TRBD2. Germline-derived CDR1 and CDR2 are SGDLS and YYNGEE. V dropped 4 bases and J dropped 8; count of bases not matched to a gene: 15. The CDR3 has 16 residues. Here the CDR3 reads CASSHREGGRLDEQFF. In DNA form, the CDR3 reads TGTGCCAGCAGCCACAGAGAAGGCGGGAGATTAGATGAGCAGTTCTTC. The complete variable domain, with remaining parts taken from reference TRBV9 and TRBJ2-1, reads DSGVTQTPKHLITATGQRVTLRCSPRSGDLSVYWYQQSLDQGLQFLIQYYNGEERAKGNILERFSAQQFPDLHSELNLSSLELGDSALYFCASSHREGGRLDEQFFGPGTRLTVL.

The V gene is TRBV15, the J gene TRBJ2-1; D is unclear. Trimming removed 1 base at V and 3 bases at J, with 10 bases between. This CDR3 contains 15 residues. Per germline, CDR1 LNHNV and CDR2 YYDKDF (reference sequence). CDR3 in DNA: TGTGCCACCAGCAGAGCCGCCCTAAACTACAATGAGCAGTTCTTC. Translated, it gives CATSRAALNYNEQFF.

This chain uses TRBV5-1 with TRBJ2-1; D not resolved. Germline V gene lookup returns CDR1 SGHRS and CDR2 YFSETQ. CDR3 length: 11 residues. V lost 0 bases and J 9 bases, leaving 4 bases between the germline ends. The CDR3 loop is CASSLAAEQFF. DNA of the CDR3: TGCGCCAGCAGCTTGGCCGCTGAGCAGTTCTTC.

This rearrangement joins TRBV15 to TRBJ2-7, with TRBD2 matching over 12 bases. CDR1 and CDR2 from the germline V gene are LNHNV and YYDKDF (reference sequence). The CDR3 contains 15 residues. V dropped 8 bases and J dropped 1; count of bases not matched to a gene: 6. The CDR3, as DNA: TGTGCCACCCAGACTAGCGGGAGTAGGTCCTACGAGCAGTACTTC. Translating gives CATQTSGSRSYEQYF.

The rearrangement links TRBV10-3 to TRBJ2-1, with 7 bases identical to TRBD1. J gave up 6 bases and V 6 bases, and 11 bases lay outside the gene matches. From germline, CDR1 is ENHRY and CDR2 SYGVKD. The CDR3 contains 15 residues. The CDR3 is CAISLGTVIGNEQFF. The CDR3 DNA follows: TGTGCCATCAGCCTCGGGACAGTAATAGGCAATGAGCAGTTCTTC.

The V gene is TRBV5-1, the J gene TRBJ2-1; D might be TRBD1 or TRBD2, each matching 5 bases. Germline loops: CDR1 SGHRS, CDR2 YFSETQ. This CDR3 contains 15 residues. V lost 4 bases to trimming and J lost 4 bases, with 15 bases between them. The CDR3 here is CASSPTGQVYNEQFF. The CDR3 DNA sequence: TGCGCCAGCAGCCCGACGGGGCAGGTATACAATGAGCAGTTCTTC.

This clonotype was detected a few times. This rearrangement joins TRBV5-5 to TRBJ2-7; 11 bases are a match to TRBD1. CDR1 and CDR2 (germline): SGHKS, YYEKEE (reference sequence). The CDR3 extends over 17 amino acids. With 0 bases clipped from V and 6 bases from J, the junction kept 11 bases outside the gene matches. CDR3 protein: CASSLGGQGALRGEQYF. Here the CDR3 DNA reads TGTGCCAGCAGCTTGGGCGGACAGGGGGCCCTACGTGGCGAGCAGTACTTC.

This clonotype was counted between two and nine times. This sequence joins TRBV25-1 and TRBJ2-7, with 7 bases matching TRBD1. Germline CDR1 reads MGHDK; CDR2 reads SYGVNS. V was pared by 9 bases and J by 3 bases, with 11 bases of the junction left unmatched. The CDR3 has 14 residues. The CDR3 spells CASRGTGQNYEQYF. Written as DNA, the CDR3 is TGTGCCAGTCGGGGCACGGGACAGAACTACGAGCAGTACTTC.

The chain links TRBV20-1 to TRBJ1-4; the D is unclear. Germline V gene sequence: CDR1 DFQATT, CDR2 SNEGSKA (reference sequence). Trimming cost V 0 bases and J 0 bases, with 8 bases left between them. The CDR3 is 15 amino acids. CDR3 DNA sequence: TGCAGTGCTAGAGATGCTGGAGCAACTAATGAAAAACTGTTTTTT. Amino acid sequence: CSARDAGATNEKLFF.

CDR3 in amino acids: CASSPISGTQYF. The CDR3 DNA is TGTGCCAGCAGCCCCATCAGTGGAACCCAGTACTTC. The rearrangement links TRBV14 to TRBJ2-5; D is uncertain. The ends were cut back, 4 bases at V and 8 bases at J, with 11 bases in the middle. The CDR3 is made up of 12 amino acids. CDR1 SGHDN and CDR2 FVKESK come from the germline V gene.

CDR3 protein: CAIRGTGELFF. The CDR3 DNA reads as TGTGCCATCAGGGGGACCGGGGAGCTGTTTTTT. This rearrangement joins TRBV10-3 to TRBJ2-2; no firm D call. V was pared by 6 bases and J by 5 bases, with 4 bases between. CDR3 length: 11 amino acids. Germline assignment: CDR1 ENHRY and CDR2 SYGVKD.

J is TRBJ2-1 and V is TRBV3-1; the match to TRBD2 covers 12 bases. The CDR3 totals 17 residues. Trimming cost V 5 bases and J 7 bases; bases outside gene matches: 12. CDR1 and CDR2 from the germline V gene are LGHDT and YNNKEL (reference sequence). The CDR3 nucleotides are TGTGCCAGCAGCTCCCCTCGACTAGCGGGAGTCGCGAATGAGCAGTTCTTC. Protein sequence: CASSSPRLAGVANEQFF.

This clonotype was recorded a few times. The chain couples TRBV20-1 to TRBJ2-1; 13 nucleotides align to TRBD2. V was pared by 2 bases and J by 9 bases, with 4 bases of the junction left unmatched. This CDR3 region has 14 residues. CDR1 is DFQATT and CDR2 is SNEGSKA in the germline V gene (reference sequence). CDR3 in DNA: TGCAGTGCTAGAACTAGCGGGAGGGCGGGTGAGCAGTTCTTC. Its translation is CSARTSGRAGEQFF.

CDR3 DNA: TGTGCCAGCAGCCAAGAACAGGGCGGTTTGCAGCCCCAGCATTTT. This codes for CASSQEQGGLQPQHF. The chain carries TRBV7-2 and TRBJ1-5, with D perhaps TRBD1 (6 bases). Germline values: CDR1 SGHTA, CDR2 FQGNSA. V lost 5 bases and J lost 7, with 18 bases in between. The CDR3 runs 15 residues. Full variable domain (missing parts from reference TRBV7-2 and TRBJ1-5): GAGVSQSPSNKVTEKGKDVELRCDPISGHTALYWYRQSLGQGLEFLIYFQGNSAPDKSGLPSDRFSAERTGGSVSTLTIQRTQQEDSAVYLCASSQEQGGLQPQHFGDGTRLSIL.

This sequence joins TRBV20-1 and TRBJ2-7; 9 bases match TRBD2. The germline CDR1 and CDR2 sequences are DFQATT and SNEGSKA (reference sequence). The CDR3 runs 15 residues. V lost 2 bases to trimming and J lost 4 bases; unmatched junction nucleotides: 9. The CDR3 here is CSARRPGLADYEQYF. Here the CDR3 DNA reads TGCAGTGCTAGAAGGCCGGGACTAGCAGATTACGAGCAGTACTTC.

This chain connects TRBV7-2 to TRBJ2-1; the D gene is possibly TRBD2 (5 bases). Per germline, CDR1 SGHTA and CDR2 FQGNSA. The V end lost 5 bases, the J end lost 10 bases, and 18 bases lay between the germline ends. The CDR3 extends over 14 amino acids. CDR3 in amino acids: CASSGRSGSIEQFF. As DNA, the CDR3 is TGTGCCAGCAGCGGTCGCAGCGGATCTATCGAGCAGTTCTTC.

The chain combines TRBV27 with TRBJ2-7; weak D call: TRBD1 (6 bases). CDR1 and CDR2 from the germline V gene are MNHEY and SMNVEV (reference sequence). The CDR3 is 14 amino acids. Trimming stripped 1 base from V and 2 bases from J, with 9 bases between. CDR3 in DNA: TGTGCCAGCAGTTTATACAGGGAAGCCTACGAGCAGTACTTC. Its translation is CASSLYREAYEQYF.

The V call is TRBV29-1, the J call TRBJ1-1, with 7 bases fitting TRBD1. V was pared by 7 bases and J by 4 bases, with 6 bases of the junction left unmatched. This CDR3 spans 12 amino acids. Germline assignment: CDR1 SQVTM and CDR2 ANQGSEA. CDR3 region: CSANRGITEAFF. The CDR3 coding sequence is TGCAGCGCAAACAGGGGCATCACTGAAGCTTTCTTT.

J is TRBJ2-1 and V is TRBV4-2, with 7 bases identical to TRBD1. The CDR3 loop spans 15 amino acids. V lost 7 bases to trimming and J lost 0 bases; unmatched junction nucleotides: 6. The germline V gene has CDR1 LGHNA and CDR2 YNFKEQ. The CDR3 reads CASNPTGSSYNEQFF. The CDR3 DNA reads TGTGCCAGCAATCCGACAGGGAGCTCCTACAATGAGCAGTTCTTC.

The count of this clonotype is one. This chain connects TRBV6-5 to TRBJ1-2; TRBD1 aligns across 7 bases. CDR3 length: 18 amino acids. The V and J ends lost 7 bases and 0 bases, in that order; junction bases with no gene match: 17. Per germline, CDR1 MNHEY and CDR2 SVGAGI. CDR3 sequence: CASIAEGALVSANYGYTF. In DNA, the CDR3 is TGTGCCAGCATTGCTGAGGGGGCGTTGGTTTCGGCTAACTATGGCTACACCTTC.

This clonotype was picked up one time. The chain has TRBV6-2 or TRBV6-3 and TRBJ2-4; 10 bases map to TRBD2. The DNA matches TRBJ2-7 better at its end, which makes the J call doubtful. The CDR3 is 14 amino acids. Germline CDR1 and CDR2: MNHEY and SVGEGT. CDR3 nucleotides: TGTGCCAGCAGGCCTAGCGGGAGTTCACACGAGCAGTACTTC. The encoded protein is CASRPSGSSHEQYF.

This chain connects TRBV11-1 to TRBJ2-3, with TRBD2 identical over 14 bases. Losses at the gene ends were 1 base for V and 12 bases for J; bases not matched to a gene: 3. In germline, CDR1 is SGHAT, CDR2 FQDESV (reference sequence). The CDR3 contains 14 residues. The CDR3 sequence is CASSLGTSGRSQYF. In nucleotides, the CDR3 is TGTGCCAGCAGCTTAGGGACTAGCGGGAGGTCCCAGTATTTT.

This chain connects TRBV14 to TRBJ2-7; 11 bases match TRBD2. Germline-derived CDR1 and CDR2 are SGHDN and FVKESK. The length of the CDR3 is 16 residues. V trimming: 4 bases; J trimming: 5 bases; junction bases outside the gene matches: 10. Written as DNA, the CDR3 is TGTGCCAGCAGCCCTCAACTAGCGGGAGCGGGAAACGAGCAGTACTTC. It yields the protein CASSPQLAGAGNEQYF.